This T cell receptor beta chain was identified during a study of shared clonotypes between healthy human individuals. Libraries were prepared by immunoSEQ multiplex PCR; TCRdb keeps only in-frame clonotypes and omits some of them. The sample consists of a few hundred thousand clones, roughly 95% of them appearing once. CDR1 is MGHRA and CDR2 is YSYEKL in the germline V gene. This CDR3 comprises 14 residues. V was cut by 4 bases and J by 6 bases, with 13 bases left in between. CD8 cells regarded as naive lacked CD45RO, were positively chosen for CCR7, and omitted terminally differentiated effector memory CD45RA+ cells.

Sequencing input: naive CD8+ T cells sorted from blood. The gene calls are TRBV4-1 and TRBJ2-1, with unresolved D. The clonotype was recovered from a woman younger than 45 in good health. The CDR3 reads CASSPYDQRNEQFF. The CDR3 DNA follows: TGCGCCAGCAGCCCCTACGACCAGCGCAATGAGCAGTTCTTC.